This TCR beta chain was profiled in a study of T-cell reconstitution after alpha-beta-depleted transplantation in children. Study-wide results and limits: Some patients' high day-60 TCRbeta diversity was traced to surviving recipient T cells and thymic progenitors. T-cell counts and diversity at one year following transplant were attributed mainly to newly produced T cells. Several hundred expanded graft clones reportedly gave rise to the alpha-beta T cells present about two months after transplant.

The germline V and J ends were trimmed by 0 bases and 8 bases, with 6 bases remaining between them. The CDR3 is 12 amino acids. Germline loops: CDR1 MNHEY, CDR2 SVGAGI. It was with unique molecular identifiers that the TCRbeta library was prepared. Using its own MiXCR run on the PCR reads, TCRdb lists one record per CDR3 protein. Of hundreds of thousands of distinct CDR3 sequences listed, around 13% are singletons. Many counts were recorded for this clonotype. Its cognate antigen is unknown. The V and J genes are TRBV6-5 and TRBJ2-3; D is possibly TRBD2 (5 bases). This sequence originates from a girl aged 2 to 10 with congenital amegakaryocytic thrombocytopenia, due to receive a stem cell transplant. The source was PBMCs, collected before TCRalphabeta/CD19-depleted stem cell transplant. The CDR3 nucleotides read TGTGCCAGCAGTTACTCGGGGAGTACGCAGTATTTT. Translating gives CASSYSGSTQYF.